Presented here are 2 T cell receptor beta chains from one specimen sequenced in a study of cytomegalovirus exposure and HLA in healthy donors. With 60 Vbeta and 13 Jbeta primers, the PCR was carried out. Produced via immunoSEQ multiplex PCR; TCRdb's table is partial and in-frame only. Found here are under 150,000 clones, around 80% of them singletons; the top ten hold 8.8%. The specimen was PBMCs. The origin of the receptors is a woman aged 45-65 years in good health and CMV-seropositive.

The J gene is TRBJ1-6, the V gene TRBV7-8; D remains unclear. The CDR3 loop spans 16 amino acids. V gave up 6 bases and J gave up 6 bases, with 18 bases separating them. Germline values: CDR1 SGHVS, CDR2 FQNEAQ. The CDR3 region is CASRLNPGSPNSPLHF. In DNA form, the CDR3 reads TGTGCCAGCAGGTTGAACCCTGGGAGCCCTAATTCACCCCTCCACTTT.

The chain recombines TRBV6-1 with TRBJ2-3; D remains ambiguous. Trimming cost V 6 bases and J 2 bases, with 12 bases left between them. The CDR3 runs 14 residues. The germline V gene encodes CDR1 MNHNS and CDR2 SASEGT. For the CDR3, the DNA is TGTGCCAGCAGCCGGTGGGCAGACACAGATACGCAGTATTTT. It translates to CASSRWADTDTQYF.